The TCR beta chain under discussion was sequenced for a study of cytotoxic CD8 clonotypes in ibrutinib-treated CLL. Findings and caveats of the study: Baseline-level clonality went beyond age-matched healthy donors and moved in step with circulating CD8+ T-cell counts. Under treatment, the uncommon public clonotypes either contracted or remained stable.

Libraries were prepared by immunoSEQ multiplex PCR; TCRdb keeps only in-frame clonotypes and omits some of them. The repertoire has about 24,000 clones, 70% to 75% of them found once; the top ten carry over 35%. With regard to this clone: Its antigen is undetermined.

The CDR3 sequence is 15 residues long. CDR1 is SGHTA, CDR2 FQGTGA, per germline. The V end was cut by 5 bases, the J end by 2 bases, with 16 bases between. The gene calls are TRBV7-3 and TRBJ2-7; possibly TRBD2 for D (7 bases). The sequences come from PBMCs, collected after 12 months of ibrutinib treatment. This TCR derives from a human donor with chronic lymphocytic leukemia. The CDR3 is CASSLGPGGTYEQYF. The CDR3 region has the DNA TGTGCCAGCAGCCTGGGCCCGGGGGGCACCTACGAGCAGTACTTC. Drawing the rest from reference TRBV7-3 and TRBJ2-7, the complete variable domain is GAGVSQTPSNKVTEKGKYVELRCDPISGHTALYWYRQSLGQGPEFLIYFQGTGAADDSGLPNDRFFAVRPEGSVSTLKIQRTERGDSAVYLCASSLGPGGTYEQYFGPGTRLTVT.